The clone carrying this TCR beta chain was seen a handful of times. Its specificity is unknown. The data originate from a study of T-cell reconstitution after alpha-beta-depleted transplantation in children. General study results and limits: Alpha-beta T cells about two months after transplant reportedly derived from several hundred expanded graft clones.

Preparation of the TCRbeta library was carried out with unique molecular identifiers. TCRdb re-called the PCR reads with MiXCR, one entry per CDR3 protein. The sample yields around 90,000 distinct CDR3 sequences, around 16% seen once. Sample: PBMCs, mostly from graft donor cells, taken 180 days after TCRalphabeta/CD19-depleted stem cell transplant. This clonotype was obtained from a male patient between 2 and 15 years old who had a stem cell transplant for acute lymphoblastic leukemia, so the T cells may come from the graft donor.

In DNA form, the CDR3 reads TGTGCCAGCAGTCAACAACATAGCTCCTATAATTCACCCCTCCACTTT. It yields the protein CASSQQHSSYNSPLHF. The chain uses TRBV12-3 or TRBV12-4 and TRBJ1-6; D unclear. Between the trimmed V and J ends, which lost 5 bases and 0 bases, there was a span of 11 bases. The CDR3 consists of 16 residues.